This TCR beta chain was identified in a study of control samples from healthy donors and cancer patients. The table came from immunoSEQ multiplex PCR; TCRdb's copy has only in-frame clones and leaves some out. The data show 100,000 to 150,000 clones, with roughly 84% seen just once and 1.5% to 2% held by the top ten. Germline CDR1 reads LGHNA; CDR2 reads YNFKEQ. Trimming took off 3 bases at V and 8 bases at J, with 10 bases between the two ends. The CDR3 loop spans 12 amino acids. The V call is TRBV4-2, the J call TRBJ1-2; no firm D call. Sequenced sample: blood. The sequence was obtained from a man between 18 and 35 years old in good health. CDR3 protein: CASSQGLRGYTF. CDR3 in DNA: TGTGCCAGCAGCCAGGGCCTCAGGGGCTACACCTTC.